What follows describes a single TCR beta chain. What antigen it recognizes has not been identified. Library preparation used the immunoSEQ multiplex PCR assay. A mixture of 60 forward primers for TCR Vbeta segments and 13 reverse primers for TCR Jbeta segments was used in the multiplex PCR. Amplification of the CDR3 region of rearranged TCR beta genes was performed with a multiplex PCR assay on genomic DNA. Amplified TCR beta libraries were sequenced as 87-base-pair reads on the Illumina HiSeq System. Concerning the study's data processing: A later analysis counted tens of millions of unique TCR beta chains across the approximately 700 repertoires, and approximately 11 million of these chains were shared by at least two donors. Raw reads were error-corrected and collapsed into unique sequences with a nearest-neighbor algorithm that merged closely related sequences to remove PCR and sequencing errors. CDR3 sequences were aligned to IMGT reference sequences to assign V, D and J gene segments. For a sequence to be retained, a match of at least six nucleotides was required to both a V gene segment and a J gene segment. A rearrangement was called productive if the CDR3 had no stop codons and remained in frame with V and J, and every other rearrangement was called non-productive. Following IMGT convention, CDR3 was defined as the stretch from the second conserved V-encoded cysteine up to the conserved J-encoded phenylalanine. The earlier analysis of about 610 of the donors excluded sequences that lacked an unambiguous match to a single V gene segment. In an earlier analysis of 450 to 700 of the donors, V segments were called functional above 56.7% productive rearrangements and were called segregating when the between-donor standard deviation exceeded 5%. A statistical classification framework was built for diagnosing cytomegalovirus status from the catalog of TCR beta chain sequences. In a later analysis, TCR nucleotide sequences were compared against IMGT/GENE-DB human TR gene sequences so that V and J genes could be assigned. In a later analysis, CDR3 sequences and most-parsimonious VDJ recombination scenarios were assigned using the TCRdist pipeline. In a later analysis, each TCR beta chain was defined by its CDR3 amino acid sequence together with its V-gene family, and reads without a unique V-gene family were excluded. As a way to deal with suspected cross-contamination and a sequencing artifact, a later analysis dropped over 550 nucleotide sequences that were highly shared and had low generation probability. In a later analysis, a clonal expansion index for each public chain was calculated from normalized within-repertoire ranks of inferred template counts. In a later analysis, generation probabilities were computed using a VDJ recombination model fitted to out-of-frame rearrangements, and the results were checked against IGoR. In a later analysis, hypergeometric tests were used to score TCR-TCR, TCR-HLA and TCR-CMV co-occurrence, with a repertoire-size bias correction applied to TCR pairs. In a later analysis, false discovery rates were estimated by permuting HLA or CMV assignments 20 times. A later analysis grouped co-occurring TCRs with DBSCAN, adding TCRdist sequence similarity when clustering within HLA-allele-positive subsets. Repertoires with fewer than 30,000 or more than 120,000 public chains were left out of co-occurrence clustering, as were about 5 repertoires with anomalous nucleotide sharing. TCRdb provides this immuneACCESS table in a form limited to in-frame rearrangements. Some clones are lacking; in checked studies, under half of them reflect an unresolved V gene, and why the rest are absent is not known. V and J calls plus clone size are reproduced from that table; the DNA served to infer D and trimming. The sample table holds 30,000 to 50,000 clones. The top ten clones comprise about 3.2% of the sample.

V loses 2 bases of germline sequence and J loses 2 bases, and the interval between the two ends is 10 bases. The cysteine opens and the phenylalanine closes a CDR3 of 14 amino acids. Of the read, only the CDR3 DNA is kept; its 42 bases are in frame from base 1. CDR1 SGHRS and CDR2 YFSETQ are derived from the germline V gene. This sample was taken from a study of cytomegalovirus exposure and HLA in healthy donors (dated by TCRdb to 2016 to 2017). Study-wide context: An earlier analysis of some 500 of the donors reported about 250 Gb of sequence data and some 120 million unique TCR beta sequences from 150 million to 200 million T cells. HLA typing covered class I and class II loci at four-digit resolution. Roughly 300 gigabases of sequencing data and approximately 92 million unique TCR sequences made up an early release that covered nearly 650 HLA-typed donors. A separate validation cohort of about 110 different subjects was used in addition to the roughly 670-subject first cohort. To predict cytomegalovirus infection status, the study brought together high-throughput TCR immunosequencing, statistical association of individual TCRs with disease status, and machine learning. An earlier analysis of about 600 of the donors used high-throughput TCR beta sequencing to judge whether each TCR beta V gene segment behaved as functional or pseudogenic. Among the roughly 400 genotyped donors, roughly 80% belonged to the genetic ancestry cluster associated with self-reported Caucasian donors. A later analysis re-analyzed previously published TCR beta repertoires from 666 donors and added high-resolution HLA genotyping to study TCR occurrence patterns. The T cell repertoires of some 670 subjects were profiled by immunosequencing and related to cytomegalovirus serostatus. Among around 400 genotyped donors of the cohort, an average of 235,054 unique TCR beta nucleotide sequences were sequenced per donor, around 20% of them non-productive. The study was designed to test whether signatures of past pathogen exposure could be identified by cataloging public T cell receptors. All discovery cohort repertoires had been generated using a single sequencing platform. Donor age, sex, ethnicity and CMV serostatus were compiled alongside the repertoire data. In the later analysis, no new phenotypic data were used to find candidate immune exposures; instead, reliance was placed on TCR beta sequences and their occurrence across donors. Genome-wide SNP genotypes for about 65% of the roughly 670 donors were used in a later genetic analysis, which treated that subset as a discovery cohort. Typing coverage differed by locus: A, B, C, DRB1 and DQB1 were typed in roughly 629-640 donors, DQA1 in 500 to 550, DPA1 in 600 to 610, and DPB1 in approximately 450. Five DR-DQ haplotypes were treated as single units for association and clustering because of strong linkage in the cohort.

The cohort consisted of 650 to 850 healthy bone marrow donors. At the time of sampling, all cohort members were nominally healthy, though unrecorded immune exposures were likely present. The donor tested CMV seropositive, placing the donor among the approximately 290 seropositive members of the cohort. A peripheral blood sample was provided by each donor, and peripheral blood mononuclear cells were used for TCR beta sequencing. The Qiagen DNeasy Blood Extraction Kit was used to extract genomic DNA from the blood cell samples. Findings and caveats that apply to the study as a whole: In both the original and validation cohorts, the classifier was reported to diagnose cytomegalovirus status with high specificity and sensitivity. In a later analysis, some 18,000 TCR beta sequences were associated with specific HLA alleles at a false discovery rate of 0.05. V-gene and J-gene trimming of TCR beta chains was associated with a missense DCLRE1C variant in a later genetic analysis, and the association was replicated in an independent cohort. An earlier analysis of 450 to 750 of the donors showed that most TCR beta V segments appeared in productive rearrangements either about 87% or about 30% of the time, which broadly matched IMGT annotations. In a later analysis, several top co-occurrence clusters were reported to appear linked to parvovirus B19, influenza, CMV and Epstein-Barr virus. The study listed 150 to 200 TCR beta chains as associated with cytomegalovirus. It was suggested by the authors that the approach could potentially be generalized to other disease states and immunological phenotypes. Immune exposure information for the cohort was limited to CMV serostatus. Compared with the roughly 710-donor mean, donors in an Asian-associated ancestry cluster had fewer N-insertions in productive TCRs, according to a later genetic analysis. Some 16 rarely observed V segments, including chromosome 9 orphons, were excluded from the earlier analysis of approximately 500 of the donors because counts were too low. A further reported finding was that TCR beta sequences accurately predicted the HLA-A and HLA-B alleles for most subjects in the first cohort. A later analysis found that most CMV-associated TCR beta chains appeared HLA-restricted, with HLA associations seemingly driven largely by CMV exposure. In this cohort, only TCR beta chains were sequenced, and detectable features were limited by the absence of alpha or paired-chain data. The presence/absence analyses assumed that sequencing depth was roughly uniform across donors, and that assumption may not be true. When HLA alleles, especially DR and DQ, strongly co-occurred, TCR associations were difficult to assign to individual alleles. Some IMGT-functional V segments, including TRBV6-2 and TRBV6-3, could not be distinguished by the 87-base-pair reads and were therefore excluded. In vitro tests confirmed that three of the cytomegalovirus-associated TCR beta chains recognize cytomegalovirus antigens. Because HLA typing was unavailable for some donors at each locus, only the typed subset was used in association tests. The sequencing pipeline was judged likely to have produced a cluster of highly shared sequence variants as a technical artifact. Compared with equally common non-associated chains, HLA-associated TCR beta chains in a later analysis were more clonally expanded and had lower generation probabilities. Correlated functional status among segregating V segments might reflect linkage disequilibrium, but an unknown experimental factor could not be ruled out. While some public TCRs were present in many individuals, most TCR sequences turned up only very rarely across donors. According to a later analysis, TCR association rates differed among HLA loci, with DRB1 alleles showing the most associated TCRs and HLA-C alleles showing the fewest.

This clonotype originated in a woman in her thirties in good health and CMV-seropositive. The sequenced sample was PBMCs. The V and J genes are TRBV5-1 and TRBJ2-5, with TRBD1 perhaps the D gene, on 6 matching bases. Here the CDR3 is given as CASSLRQVQETQYF. The sequence in DNA is TGCGCCAGCAGCTTAAGACAGGTTCAAGAGACCCAGTACTTC.